This T cell receptor beta chain emerged from a study of regulatory T cells in long-lasting Graves disease. Across the whole study: Persistent cases were those of Graves' disease that involved over 5 years of antithyroid drugs with positive TSH receptor antibodies. Regarding the study as a whole: The study found TRBV28, TRBJ1-2 and TRBJ2-5 favored in persistent disease.

As for time point: persistent/refractory GD, antithyroid drugs over 5 years with positive TRAb. The TCR library used RNA extracted from PBMCs. An endocrinology department in Xi'an, China, recruited the patients. Arm-PCR of CDR3 regions and iRepertoire HTBI primers were used to build TCR beta libraries. Original data processing: The identification of roughly 62 TRBV and 11 to 15 TRBJ segments was made across samples. TCRdb reprocessed the multiplex PCR reads with MiXCR, giving one entry per CDR3 protein. These V and J calls are TCRdb output, not the study's own analysis. The data hold roughly 400,000 distinct CDR3 sequences, with under 25% observed a single time. This clonotype was counted ten times or more. The antigen is not known. This CDR3 has 13 residues. CDR1 and CDR2 from the germline V gene are SGHRS and YFSETQ. V lost 2 bases and J 6 bases, leaving 11 bases between the germline ends.

The specimen was peripheral blood mononuclear cells (PBMCs), collected when the disease was refractory, from a patient treated with antithyroid drugs. V and J are TRBV5-1 and TRBJ1-1, with D maybe TRBD1 (5 bases). The sequence was collected from a female donor with Graves disease. CDR3 residues: CASSFGDDAEAFF. For the CDR3, the DNA is TGCGCCAGCAGCTTCGGGGACGACGCTGAAGCTTTCTTT.